The present TCR beta chain was sequenced within a study of post-analysis software for immune sequencing data. Across the study: Relapsing-remitting, secondary progressive and progressive-relapsing multiple sclerosis courses were included.

cDNA libraries for TCR beta contained unique molecular identifiers. T cells numbering roughly 1 to 10 million yielded cDNA molecules that totaled about 500,000. TCRdb analysed the PCR reads with MiXCR anew, one entry per CDR3 protein. This table holds hundreds of thousands of distinct CDR3 sequences, just under 30% found once. Findings and limits, study-wide: The normalized Chao1 diversity of multiple sclerosis patients was significantly lower than that of controls. F measure grouped same-batch samples tightly together.

This clonotype appeared once. Antigen unknown. The TCR was taken from a girl aged 10 to 17 with multiple sclerosis. The specimen sequenced was blood.

The CDR3 reads CAISGTGQPSSGYGYTF. The CDR3 bases are TGTGCCATCAGTGGGACGGGACAGCCCTCTTCTGGCTATGGCTACACCTTC. V and J are TRBV10-3 and TRBJ1-2; 7 bases map to TRBD1. Trimming took 4 bases from V and 4 from J; bases not matched to a gene: 15. CDR3 length: 17 residues. Germline CDR1 reads ENHRY; CDR2 reads SYGVKD.